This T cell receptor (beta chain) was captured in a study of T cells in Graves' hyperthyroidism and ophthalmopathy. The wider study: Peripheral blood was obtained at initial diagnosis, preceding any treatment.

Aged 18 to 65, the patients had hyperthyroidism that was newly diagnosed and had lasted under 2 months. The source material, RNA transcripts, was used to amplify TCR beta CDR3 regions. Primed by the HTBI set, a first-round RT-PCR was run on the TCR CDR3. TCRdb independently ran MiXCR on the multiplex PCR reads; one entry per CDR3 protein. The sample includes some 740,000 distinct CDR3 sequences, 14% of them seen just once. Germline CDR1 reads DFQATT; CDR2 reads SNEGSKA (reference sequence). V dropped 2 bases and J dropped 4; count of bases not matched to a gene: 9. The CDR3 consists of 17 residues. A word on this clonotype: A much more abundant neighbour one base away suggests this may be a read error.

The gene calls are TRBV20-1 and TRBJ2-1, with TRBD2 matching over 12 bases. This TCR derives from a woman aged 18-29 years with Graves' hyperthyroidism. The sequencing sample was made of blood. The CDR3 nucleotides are TGCAGTGCTAGACCTAGCGGGAGGGGGAGAGCGTACAATGAGCAGTTCTTC. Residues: CSARPSGRGRAYNEQFF.